There are a few counts of the clone carrying this T cell receptor (beta chain). The target antigen is unknown. These data originate in a study of T cells in narcolepsy. Findings of the study overall: Autoreactive clone sequences were missing from some blood memory CD4+ repertoires.

The assay was immunoSEQ multiplex PCR, and TCRdb's table has in-frame clones only and misses some. The repertoire has 25,000 to 30,000 clones, 75% to 85% of them found once; the top ten carry around 3%. The germline V gene has CDR1 GTSNPN and CDR2 SVGIG (reference sequence). V lost 2 bases to trimming and J lost 3 bases, with 4 bases between them. The CDR3 is made up of 11 amino acids. Source material: CD45RA- memory CD4+ T cells from PBMCs. The receptor's source is a human donor with narcolepsy. This chain connects TRBV30 to TRBJ2-5, with unresolved D. CDR3 region: CAWSRKETQYF. CDR3 in DNA: TGTGCCTGGAGTCGGAAAGAGACCCAGTACTTC. The full variable domain, its missing parts supplied by reference TRBV30 and TRBJ2-5, is SQTIHQWPATLVQPVGSPLSLECTVEGTSNPNLYWYRQAAGRGLQLLFYSVGIGQISSEVPQNLSASRPQDRQFILSSKKLLLSDSGFYLCAWSRKETQYFGPGTRLLVL.